The 22 T cell receptor beta chains below were found in one sample sequenced in a study of blood T cell repertoires in COVID-19. Clones were read by immunoSEQ multiplex PCR, and TCRdb kept only the in-frame ones, dropping some. The sample carries approximately 98,000 clones, roughly 80% recorded once. Sequenced sample: peripheral blood. The receptor set was obtained from a woman older than 75 with acute or convalescent COVID-19.

The CDR3 sequence is CASSQRDREQYF. CDR3 DNA sequence: TGTGCCAGCAGCCAAAGGGACAGGGAGCAGTACTTC. This chain links TRBV3-1 (or the pseudogene TRBV3-2) with TRBJ2-7; TRBD1 matches 8 bases. Germline lookup yields CDR1 LGHDT and CDR2 YNNKEL (reference sequence). The CDR3 length is 12 residues. The V segment lost 2 bases and the J segment 7 bases; nucleotides outside the gene matches: 1.

The chain recombines TRBV6-2 or TRBV6-3 with TRBJ1-1; D is possibly TRBD1 (5 bases). V gave up 0 bases and J gave up 1 base, with 9 bases separating them. This CDR3 region has 15 residues. The germline V gene encodes CDR1 MNHEY and CDR2 SVGEGT. The CDR3 DNA reads as TGTGCCAGCAGTTACTCGCAGGGTAAGAACACTGAAGCTTTCTTT. It translates to CASSYSQGKNTEAFF.

The J gene is TRBJ1-4, the V gene TRBV28; TRBD1 matches at 10 bases. With V trimmed by 6 bases and J by 10 bases, 5 bases remained unmatched. The V gene's germline CDR1 is MDHEN and CDR2 SYDVKM. The CDR3 extends over 13 amino acids. In nucleotides, the CDR3 is TGTGCCAGCAGACATGGACAGGGGGGAAAACTGTTTTTT. Protein sequence: CASRHGQGGKLFF.

As regards this clone: This sample includes further DNA sequences coding for the same CDR3. This sequence joins TRBV10-3 and TRBJ1-1, with 10 bases that match TRBD1. The CDR3 covers 14 residues. V trimming: 6 bases; J trimming: 3 bases; junction bases outside the gene matches: 4. Germline lookup yields CDR1 ENHRY and CDR2 SYGVKD. CDR3 DNA: TGTGCCATCAGCCCGGGACAGGGGTACACTGAAGCTTTCTTT. Protein: CAISPGQGYTEAFF.

The chain links TRBV14 to TRBJ2-2, with 10 bases that match TRBD1. The CDR3 loop spans 15 amino acids. V was clipped by 8 bases and J by 6 bases; unmatched bases: 9. Germline V CDR1 and CDR2: SGHDN, FVKESK. In nucleotides, the CDR3 is TGTGCCAGCCTTAACCGGGACAGGGGTCCCGGGGAGCTGTTTTTT. Its translation is CASLNRDRGPGELFF.

The chain uses TRBV6-5 and TRBJ1-6; D is possibly TRBD1 (6 bases). The CDR3 extends over 14 amino acids. Germline CDR1 and CDR2: MNHEY and SVGAGI. The V gene lost 6 bases and the J gene lost 6 bases, with 12 bases spanning the gap. The CDR3 coding sequence is TGTGCCAGCAGAACGGACAGTGGTAATTCACCCCTCCACTTT. Its protein is CASRTDSGNSPLHF.

The genes are TRBV7-9 and TRBJ1-6; possible D gene TRBD1, 6 bases. Germline CDR1 is SEHNR and CDR2 is FQNEAQ (reference sequence). There are 17 residues in the CDR3. V lost 6 bases, J lost 5 bases, and 20 bases lay in between. Here the CDR3 reads CASSPRLTGPNNSPLHF. The DNA of the CDR3 is TGTGCCAGCAGTCCAAGGTTGACAGGCCCTAATAATTCACCCCTCCACTTT.

V and J are TRBV29-1 and TRBJ2-5, with D perhaps matching TRBD2 (5 bases). The germline V and J ends were trimmed by 7 bases and 5 bases, with 11 bases remaining between them. CDR3 size: 11 residues. Germline assignment: CDR1 SQVTM and CDR2 ANQGSEA. CDR3 in DNA: TGCAGCGCCAAAACTAGTGAGACCCAGTACTTC. This sequence encodes CSAKTSETQYF.

The gene calls are TRBV6-6 and TRBJ1-5; D is uncertain. CDR3 size: 14 residues. Germline-derived CDR1 and CDR2 are MNHNY and SVGAGI (reference sequence). The V end lost 0 bases, the J end lost 6 bases, and 9 bases lay between the germline ends. CDR3 region: CASSYSEVGQPQHF. The CDR3 DNA follows: TGTGCCAGCAGTTACTCGGAGGTCGGTCAGCCCCAGCATTTT.

The chain employs TRBV6-1 and TRBJ1-5; 7 bases agree with TRBD1. Per germline, CDR1 MNHNS and CDR2 SASEGT. The CDR3 spans 16 residues. Trimming at V came to 4 bases and at J to 1 base, leaving 7 bases not matched to a gene. CDR3 nucleotide sequence: TGTGCCAGCAGTGGATCCTCGGGACAGAGCAATCAGCCCCAGCATTTT. Translation gives CASSGSSGQSNQPQHF.

The chain couples TRBV9 to TRBJ2-5; 16 bases line up with TRBD2. V trimming: 3 bases; J trimming: 1 base; junction bases outside the gene matches: 6. The CDR3 is 18 amino acids. CDR1 and CDR2 (germline): SGDLS, YYNGEE. The CDR3: CASSAGLAGGPAQETQYF. The CDR3 DNA follows: TGTGCCAGCAGCGCGGGACTAGCGGGGGGGCCCGCCCAAGAGACCCAGTACTTC.

This clone was seen a single time. This chain uses TRBV29-1 with TRBJ1-1; TRBD1 might be the D (5 bases). The CDR3 totals 12 residues. V was clipped by 5 bases and J by 3 bases, with 10 bases between them. CDR1 and CDR2 from the germline V gene are SQVTM and ANQGSEA. CDR3 sequence: CSVQGWHTEAFF. CDR3 DNA: TGCAGCGTTCAGGGTTGGCACACTGAAGCTTTCTTT.

This clone came up a few times. The rearrangement uses TRBV11-2 and TRBJ1-3; D gene uncertain. Germline-derived CDR1 and CDR2 are SGHAT and FQNNGV. Between the trimmed V and J ends, which lost 5 bases and 4 bases, there was a span of 9 bases. The CDR3 runs 13 residues. In DNA form, the CDR3 reads TGTGCCAGCAGCCCAGGCGAGGGAAACACCATATATTTT. It specifies CASSPGEGNTIYF.

This chain connects TRBV11-2 to TRBJ2-2, with 8 bases lining up with TRBD1. The V gene's germline CDR1 is SGHAT and CDR2 FQNNGV. V lost 3 bases, J lost 7 bases, and 4 bases stayed unmatched. The CDR3 totals 14 residues. CDR3 residues: CASSFQGANGELFF. The CDR3, as DNA: TGTGCCAGCAGCTTTCAGGGGGCGAACGGGGAGCTGTTTTTT.

The chain combines TRBV2 with TRBJ1-4; D unresolved. CDR1 is SNHLY, CDR2 FYNNEI, per germline. CDR3 size: 13 residues. The V end lost 5 bases, the J end lost 5 bases, and 9 bases lay between the germline ends. CDR3 sequence reads: CASSTGPNEKLFF. CDR3 in DNA: TGTGCCAGCAGTACCGGTCCAAATGAAAAACTGTTTTTT. The full variable domain, rest sourced from reference TRBV2 and TRBJ1-4, is EPEVTQTPSHQVTQMGQEVILRCVPISNHLYFYWYRQILGQKVEFLVSFYNNEISEKSEIFDDQFSVERPDGSNFTLKIRSTKLEDSAMYFCASSTGPNEKLFFGSGTQLSVL.

V and J are TRBV3-1 (or the pseudogene TRBV3-2) and TRBJ1-2; 9 nucleotides match TRBD1. The V gene's germline CDR1 is LGHDT and CDR2 YNNKEL (reference sequence). V lost 1 base, J lost 7 bases, and 4 bases stayed unmatched. This CDR3 region has 14 residues. In DNA form, the CDR3 reads TGTGCCAGCAGCCAAGGTCGGACAGGGGCTGGCTACACCTTC. It translates to CASSQGRTGAGYTF.

V gene TRBV3-1 (or the pseudogene TRBV3-2) combines with J gene TRBJ2-1; the D gene is possibly TRBD2 (6 bases). The length of the CDR3 is 14 residues. Per germline, CDR1 LGHDT and CDR2 YNNKEL (reference sequence). V lost 4 bases and J 3 bases, leaving 10 bases between the germline ends. For the CDR3, the DNA is TGTGCCAGCAGCCGGGACTTAGACTACAATGAGCAGTTCTTC. This codes for CASSRDLDYNEQFF.

The chain has TRBV24-1 and TRBJ2-7; 7 bases align to TRBD2. Germline V CDR1 and CDR2: KGHDR, SFDVKD. This CDR3 comprises 14 residues. V lost 5 bases, J lost 0 bases, and 3 bases stayed unmatched. The CDR3 reads CATSGAGSSYEQYF. CDR3 bases: TGTGCCACCAGTGGAGCGGGGAGCTCCTACGAGCAGTACTTC.

The chain joins TRBV19 to TRBJ1-2, with 10 bases lining up with TRBD1. Per germline, CDR1 LNHDA and CDR2 SQIVND (reference sequence). J was trimmed by 4 bases and V by 10 bases; bases with no gene match: 9. The CDR3 has 14 residues. The CDR3 DNA is TGTGCCACCCTCGGGACAGGGGATCCCTATGGCTACACCTTC. This gives the protein CATLGTGDPYGYTF. The full variable domain, with the rest looked up from reference TRBV19 and TRBJ1-2, is DGGITQSPKYLFRKEGQNVTLSCEQNLNHDAMYWYRQDPGQGLRLIYYSQIVNDFQKGDIAEGYSVSREKKESFPLTVTSAQKNPTAFYLCATLGTGDPYGYTFGSGTRLTVV.

The chain carries TRBV28 and TRBJ2-3, with TRBD2 as a possible D gene (5 bases). The CDR3 has 19 residues. Germline V CDR1 and CDR2: MDHEN, SYDVKM. The V gene lost 4 bases and the J gene lost 1 base, with 24 bases spanning the gap. For the CDR3, the DNA is TGTGCCAGCAGTTCGGTCGGCTGGGGATGGAGGAAAGGCACAGATACGCAGTATTTT. Its protein is CASSSVGWGWRKGTDTQYF.

The rearrangement links TRBV2 to TRBJ2-5, with 11 nucleotides matching TRBD2. CDR3 length equals 13 residues. Germline V lookup: CDR1 SNHLY, CDR2 FYNNEI. V dropped 8 bases and J dropped 4; count of bases not matched to a gene: 3. CDR3 in DNA: TGTGCCAGCGAACTAGCGGGGGTAGAGACCCAGTACTTC. Protein sequence: CASELAGVETQYF.

The chain links TRBV20-1 to TRBJ1-1; D gene unclear. V was pared by 3 bases and J by 11 bases, with 10 bases between. Germline values: CDR1 DFQATT, CDR2 SNEGSKA (reference sequence). The CDR3 has 10 amino acids. CDR3 in amino acids: CSASLSGAFF. In DNA form, the CDR3 reads TGCAGTGCTAGCTTGAGCGGGGCTTTCTTT.